These T cell receptor beta chains were read from a single sample in a study of shared clonotypes between healthy human individuals. Profiled with immunoSEQ multiplex PCR; TCRdb holds only in-frame clones, not every one. Among about 2.3 million clones, 85% to 95% were seen once, and the ten largest hold 0.3% to 0.4%. The sample was naive CD4+ T cells from PBMCs. Every receptor here comes from a man aged 18 to 35 in good health. Some clones in this sample may be carry-over from other donors' samples. Each CDR3 is given with its conserved first and last residue. The D gene is left open where the match is weak.

d_call,v_call,cdr3_aa
-,TRBV27,CAGGSGRGLDTQYF
-,TRBV6-6,CASSLQGRNQPQHF
TRBD2,TRBV5-1,CASNPGDGGRAREQYF
TRBD2,TRBV19,CASIPMKGGGSYEQYF
-,TRBV6-1,CATARGANTGELFF
TRBD1,TRBV2,CASRQGGKPQHF
-,TRBV4-1,CASSQGTASGNTIYF
-,TRBV5-1,CASSYSHGEYEQYF
-,TRBV14,CASRPADTGELFF
TRBD1,TRBV4-3,CASSQGSTGVGEQYF
TRBD1,TRBV9,CASRGQGGEKLFF
-,TRBV7-9,CASSLEYALYEQYF
-,TRBV19,CASSIAEGRHQPQHF
-,TRBV25-1,CASSEYWGELDGYTF
-,TRBV5-5,CASSLGVAYEQYF
TRBD1,TRBV7-2,CASSRGQGTYEQYF
TRBD1,TRBV6-4,CASRLGQGSGYTF
-,TRBV7-9,CASSDRASTQYF
-,TRBV6-8,CASSFRQINQPQHF
-,TRBV29-1,CSVSGNTEAFF
-,TRBV6-6,CASRTNTEAFF
TRBD2,TRBV28,CASSLAGGSYEQYF
-,TRBV7-6,CASANQGFGQPQHF
-,TRBV28,CASSLRSATNEKLFF
-,TRBV5-1,CASSLQGEDWSEQYF